The present T cell receptor beta chain was sequenced within a study of beta chain features in type 1 diabetes. General study points: A greater similarity of naive, central memory and Treg TCRB repertoires was seen among patients than among healthy donors. These data did not resolve whether HLA type affects TCRB rearrangement.

Losses at the gene ends were 4 bases for V and 8 bases for J; bases not matched to a gene: 2. Germline CDR1 is MGHDK and CDR2 is SYGVNS. The CDR3 sequence is 13 residues long. Via CD45RO/CCR7/CD25/CD127/CD95/CD27, cells of the CD4+ naive, central memory, regulatory and stem cell-like memory subsets were sorted. Expressed TCRB transcripts got sequenced, as all isolated RNA was reverse transcribed. Sequencing used immunoSEQ multiplex PCR; TCRdb keeps in-frame clones, though not all of them. Found here are 150,000 or so clones, 9% to 10% of them singletons; the top ten hold 0.65%. Regarding this clone: Its antigen remains unidentified.

This clonotype originated in a woman aged 40 to 55 in good health. The chain couples TRBV25-1 to TRBJ1-6; 7 bases fit TRBD1. Sequenced sample: central memory CD4+ T cells from blood. The CDR3 DNA reads as TGTGCCAGCAGTGGCACAGGGGATTCACCCCTCCACTTT. As protein: CASSGTGDSPLHF.